A single sample is the source of the 14 T cell receptor beta chains below, sequenced in a study of T cells in narcolepsy. Here immunoSEQ multiplex PCR was the method, and the copy in TCRdb shows in-frame clones only, minus some. The sample carries 27,000 or so clones, more than 70% recorded once. Sequences were obtained from memory (CD45RA-) CD4+ T cells from blood. Receptor source: a human donor in good health.

The V and J genes are TRBV6-1 and TRBJ2-5; D not certain. The CDR3 totals 14 residues. CDR1 and CDR2 from the germline V gene are MNHNS and SASEGT. Trimming cost V 7 bases and J 1 base, with 13 bases left between them. The CDR3 sequence: CASNPDHPQETQYF. Written as DNA, the CDR3 is TGTGCCAGCAACCCTGACCACCCCCAAGAGACCCAGTACTTC.

The chain uses TRBV7-2 and TRBJ2-7; D uncertain. With 1 base removed from V and 3 bases from J, the gap between germline ends came to 13 bases. Germline assignment: CDR1 SGHTA and CDR2 FQGNSA. The length of the CDR3 is 15 residues. The CDR3 here is CASSLGGTAYYEQYF. The CDR3 nucleotides are TGTGCCAGCAGCTTAGGTGGAACAGCTTACTACGAGCAGTACTTC.

The rearrangement links TRBV18 to TRBJ1-4, with TRBD1 matching over 8 bases. The germline V gene has CDR1 KGHSH and CDR2 LQKENI. CDR3 length: 14 residues. The V gene end was trimmed by 2 bases and the J gene end by 8 bases; junction bases not matched to a gene: 4. The CDR3 region has the DNA TGTGCCAGCTCACCATTCAGGGGGCGGGAAAAACTGTTTTTT. It specifies CASSPFRGREKLFF. Looking up the rest from reference TRBV18 and TRBJ1-4 gives the full variable domain: NAGVMQNPRHLVRRRGQEARLRCSPMKGHSHVYWYRQLPEEGLKFMVYLQKENIIDESGMPKERFSAEFPKEGPSILRIQQVVRGDSAAYFCASSPFRGREKLFFGSGTQLSVL.

This chain links TRBV15 with TRBJ2-1, with D perhaps TRBD1 (6 bases). V dropped 3 bases and J dropped 11 bases, with 14 bases sitting between them. The CDR3 runs 13 residues. CDR1 and CDR2 (germline): LNHNV, YYDKDF (reference sequence). CDR3 DNA: TGTGCCACCAGCAGCCAGAGGCAGGGGAAGCAGTTCTTC. Protein sequence: CATSSQRQGKQFF.

The V call is TRBV10-1, the J call TRBJ1-3, with D unresolved. CDR1 is WNHNN, CDR2 SYGVQD, per germline (reference sequence). The CDR3 is made up of 14 amino acids. CDR3 coding DNA: TGCGCTAGTTCCTCGGCGGTTAAGGGAAACACCATATATTTT. Protein product: CASSSAVKGNTIYF.

This chain uses TRBV6-6 with TRBJ1-3; D is ambiguous. The CDR3 has 13 amino acids. Per the germline V gene, CDR1 is MNHNY and CDR2 is SVGAGI (reference sequence). CDR3: CAGSTAPGNTIYF. CDR3 nucleotides: TGTGCTGGGAGTACCGCTCCCGGAAACACCATATATTTT.

The chain employs TRBV19 and TRBJ2-6; D gene unclear. Germline V gives CDR1 LNHDA, CDR2 SQIVND (reference sequence). Deletions cut 1 base from V and 2 bases from J, with 9 bases between. This CDR3 spans 16 amino acids. The CDR3 region is CASSIARAAGANVLTF. Here the CDR3 DNA reads TGTGCCAGTAGTATAGCCCGGGCGGCTGGGGCCAACGTCCTGACTTTC.

The rearrangement joins TRBV6-5 to TRBJ2-7; tentative D call: TRBD1 (5 bases). Per the germline V gene, CDR1 is MNHEY and CDR2 is SVGAGI. Trimming left V 5 bases short and J 7 bases short, with 21 bases between. The CDR3 runs 15 residues. CDR3 in amino acids: CASSGTSRVLWEQYF. The DNA of the CDR3 is TGTGCCAGCAGTGGAACGTCCAGGGTATTGTGGGAGCAGTACTTC.

On this clone: One junction end does not reproduce the germline sequence, and a read error may be involved. This sample also contains other DNA sequences that code for the same CDR3. The chain links TRBV27 to TRBJ2-5, with D perhaps TRBD2 (5 bases). CDR3 length: 15 residues. The V gene's germline CDR1 is MNHEY and CDR2 SMNVEV (reference sequence). This chain's CDR3 is CASSLSPGNVETQYF. As DNA, the CDR3 is TGTGCCAGCAGTCTATCACCGGGGAATGTAGAGACCCAGTACTTC.

The chain recombines TRBV30 with TRBJ2-1; 12 positions match TRBD2. Trimming removed 0 bases from V and 9 bases from J; junction bases left unmatched: 9. CDR3 length: 16 residues. Looked up from germline, CDR1 is GTSNPN and CDR2 is SVGIG (reference sequence). CDR3: CAWSVLLAGGPGEQFF. CDR3 DNA: TGTGCCTGGAGTGTACTTCTAGCGGGGGGGCCGGGTGAGCAGTTCTTC.

This clone was observed a few times. The chain employs TRBV14 and TRBJ2-5; no reliable D call. Germline V gene data show CDR1 as SGHDN and CDR2 as FVKESK. The CDR3 sequence is 12 residues long. Trimming took off 1 base at V and 4 bases at J, with 4 bases between the two ends. The CDR3 loop reads CASSQALETQYF. The CDR3 DNA reads as TGTGCCAGCAGCCAAGCCTTAGAGACCCAGTACTTC.

This CDR3 is CASSQSDRSGNTIYF. For the CDR3, the DNA is TGCGCCAGCAGCCAATCGGACAGATCCGGAAACACCATATATTTT. This chain joins TRBV4-3 and TRBJ1-3; a weak D match, TRBD1 (6 bases). The CDR3 sequence is 15 residues long. From germline, CDR1 is LGHNA and CDR2 YSLEER. V lost 2 bases and J 4 bases, leaving 12 bases between the germline ends.

The chain links TRBV6-5 to TRBJ2-7; D not certain. V lost 0 bases and J lost 3, with 9 bases in between. This CDR3 is 14 amino acids long. Germline loops: CDR1 MNHEY, CDR2 SVGAGI. The CDR3 protein is CASSYSPRNYEQYF. CDR3 bases: TGTGCCAGCAGTTACTCGCCCAGGAACTACGAGCAGTACTTC.

The V call is TRBV6-1, the J call TRBJ2-5; D is perhaps TRBD2 (5 bases). Trimming removed 1 base at V and 5 bases at J, with 11 bases between. CDR1 and CDR2 (germline): MNHNS, SASEGT. This CDR3 has 14 amino acids. The CDR3 protein is CASSEVEDWETQYF. CDR3 DNA: TGTGCCAGCAGTGAAGTGGAGGATTGGGAGACCCAGTACTTC.